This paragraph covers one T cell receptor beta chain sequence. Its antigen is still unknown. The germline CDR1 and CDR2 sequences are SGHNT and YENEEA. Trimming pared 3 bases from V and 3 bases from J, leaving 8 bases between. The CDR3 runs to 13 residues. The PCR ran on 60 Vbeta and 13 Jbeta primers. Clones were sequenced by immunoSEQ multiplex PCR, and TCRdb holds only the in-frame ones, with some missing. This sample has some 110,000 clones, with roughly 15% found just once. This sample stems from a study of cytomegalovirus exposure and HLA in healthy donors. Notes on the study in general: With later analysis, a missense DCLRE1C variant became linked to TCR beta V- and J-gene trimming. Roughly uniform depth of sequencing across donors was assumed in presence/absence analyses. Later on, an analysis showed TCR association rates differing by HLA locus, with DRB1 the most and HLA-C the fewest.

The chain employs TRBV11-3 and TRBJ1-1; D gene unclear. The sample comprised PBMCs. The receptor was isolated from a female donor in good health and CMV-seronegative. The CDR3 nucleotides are TGTGCCAGCAGCTTCGGGGTTGACACTGAAGCTTTCTTT. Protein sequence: CASSFGVDTEAFF.